One and the same sample provided the 2 T cell receptor beta chains below, sequenced in a study of blood T cell repertoires in COVID-19. Only in-frame clones appear in the TCRdb table, and some are missing; sequencing was by immunoSEQ multiplex PCR. The sample has approximately 86,000 clones, 89% seen once; the top ten hold more than 8%. Sequenced: peripheral blood. These receptors were obtained from a man over 45 with acute or convalescent COVID-19.

This clone appeared once. The chain is built from TRBV14 and TRBJ2-7, with D maybe TRBD2 (5 bases). Germline lookup yields CDR1 SGHDN and CDR2 FVKESK. Trimming left V 1 base short and J 6 bases short, with 10 bases between. The CDR3 totals 13 residues. For the CDR3, the DNA is TGTGCCAGCAGCCAAGCCGGGGTACGCGAGCAGTACTTC. Its protein is CASSQAGVREQYF.

V is TRBV11-2 and J is TRBJ1-6; TRBD1 matches 9 bases. Germline V gene lookup returns CDR1 SGHAT and CDR2 FQNNGV. V lost 1 base, J lost 7 bases, and 11 bases stayed unmatched. The CDR3 runs to 18 residues. This CDR3 is CASSLVAPGTGMNSPLHF. The CDR3 DNA sequence: TGTGCCAGCAGCTTAGTGGCCCCTGGGACAGGGATGAATTCACCCCTCCACTTT.